The 31 T cell receptor beta chains reported below all come from one sample, sequenced in a study of T cell responses to AZD1222 COVID-19 vaccine. Sequencing used immunoSEQ multiplex PCR; TCRdb keeps in-frame clones, though not all of them. The table records about 170,000 clones, roughly nine tenths of them present only once. Material: peripheral blood, obtained 28 days after the second AZD1222 dose. The source of these receptors is an adult who received the AZD1222 COVID-19 vaccine.

This clone turned up a few times. Other DNA variants within this sample encode the same CDR3. The chain combines TRBV9 with TRBJ1-3; D ambiguous. V was cut by 0 bases and J by 0 bases, with 7 bases left in between. Germline V gives CDR1 SGDLS, CDR2 YYNGEE. The CDR3 is 15 amino acids. The CDR3 loop reads CASSVDQHSGNTIYF. The DNA of the CDR3 is TGTGCCAGCAGCGTAGACCAACACTCTGGAAACACCATATATTTT.

The V gene is TRBV10-3, the J gene TRBJ2-7; perhaps TRBD1 as D (6 bases). Germline V gene data show CDR1 as ENHRY and CDR2 as SYGVKD. CDR3 size: 15 residues. V was shortened by 3 bases and J by 3 bases, with 15 bases between the two germline ends. The CDR3 DNA follows: TGTGCCATCAGTGACCCGACAGGCTCCTTCTACGAGCAGTACTTC. Amino acids: CAISDPTGSFYEQYF.

CDR3 nucleotides: TGCGCCAGCAGCCAAGCCAATAGCGGGGTGCCCTACGAGCAGTACTTC. It encodes CASSQANSGVPYEQYF. The chain couples TRBV4-1 to TRBJ2-7; 8 nucleotides align to TRBD2. V dropped 1 base and J dropped 2; count of bases not matched to a gene: 7. Germline V gene lookup returns CDR1 MGHRA and CDR2 YSYEKL. CDR3 length equals 16 residues.

The CDR3 region has the DNA TGTGCCAGCAGCTTAGCCCCAGAGATCTATGGCTACACCTTC. Translation: CASSLAPEIYGYTF. The chain links TRBV7-2 to TRBJ1-2; D is uncertain. CDR3 size: 14 residues. Germline-derived CDR1 and CDR2 are SGHTA and FQGNSA. The germline V and J ends were trimmed by 0 bases and 4 bases, with 9 bases remaining between them.

This clone was picked up one time. The chain couples TRBV13 to TRBJ2-2; 8 positions agree with TRBD2. Germline CDR1 reads PRHDT; CDR2 reads FYEKMQ (reference sequence). The ends lost 5 bases at V and 5 bases at J; junction bases unmatched: 10. This CDR3 has 16 residues. In DNA form, the CDR3 reads TGTGCCAGCAGCGCCTCTGTAGCGGGGTCTACCGGGGAGCTGTTTTTT. It is translated as CASSASVAGSTGELFF.

DNA of the CDR3: TGCGCCAGCAGCTTCGATGAATCAGGCACCGGGGAGCTGTTTTTT. It encodes CASSFDESGTGELFF. V usage is TRBV5-1 and J usage is TRBJ2-2; the D is unclear. Germline CDR1 reads SGHRS; CDR2 reads YFSETQ. The CDR3 consists of 15 residues. Trimming cost V 2 bases and J 4 bases, with 12 bases left between them.

The gene calls are TRBV27 and TRBJ1-2; D perhaps matches TRBD1 (5 bases). CDR3 length: 15 residues. Germline lookup yields CDR1 MNHEY and CDR2 SMNVEV (reference sequence). Deletions cut 3 bases from V and 6 bases from J, with 17 bases between. CDR3 DNA sequence: TGTGCCAGCAGTTTTTCGACACTCCCCAGGGATGGCTACACCTTC. Translation gives CASSFSTLPRDGYTF.

J is TRBJ1-1 and V is TRBV7-8; D remains unclear. Trimming removed 5 bases at V and 1 base at J, with 8 bases between. This CDR3 spans 13 amino acids. Germline CDR1 is SGHVS and CDR2 is FQNEAQ. Here the CDR3 reads CASSSTENTEAFF. DNA of the CDR3: TGTGCCAGCAGCAGTACAGAGAACACTGAAGCTTTCTTT.

The sample holds a few counts of this clone. The J gene is TRBJ2-1, the V gene TRBV9, with a possible D match to TRBD1 (6 bases). V was pared by 0 bases and J by 0 bases, with 7 bases between. The germline V gene encodes CDR1 SGDLS and CDR2 YYNGEE. This CDR3 comprises 15 residues. CDR3 in amino acids: CASSVEDSSYNEQFF. CDR3 nucleotide sequence: TGTGCCAGCAGCGTAGAGGACAGCTCCTACAATGAGCAGTTCTTC. Using reference TRBV9 and TRBJ2-1 for the parts outside the CDR3, the full variable domain is DSGVTQTPKHLITATGQRVTLRCSPRSGDLSVYWYQQSLDQGLQFLIQYYNGEERAKGNILERFSAQQFPDLHSELNLSSLELGDSALYFCASSVEDSSYNEQFFGPGTRLTVL.

The chain combines TRBV14 with TRBJ2-1, with D perhaps assigned TRBD1 or TRBD2 (5 bases each). The CDR3 runs to 13 residues. V lost 1 base to trimming and J lost 15 bases, with 16 bases between them. Germline values: CDR1 SGHDN, CDR2 FVKESK. The CDR3 region has the DNA TGTGCCAGCAGCCAAGGCCCACTATCTGGGGGGTTCTTC. It encodes CASSQGPLSGGFF.

The chain couples TRBV27 to TRBJ1-6; tentatively, D is TRBD1 (6 bases). The germline CDR1 and CDR2 sequences are MNHEY and SMNVEV (reference sequence). V gave up 3 bases and J gave up 9 bases, with 12 bases separating them. The length of the CDR3 is 14 residues. The CDR3 here is CASSFLQGSSPLHF. CDR3 nucleotide sequence: TGTGCCAGCAGTTTTCTCCAGGGGAGTTCACCCCTCCACTTT.

This clone was counted once. The chain has TRBV2 and TRBJ1-2; D gene ambiguous. The CDR3 covers 14 residues. The germline V gene has CDR1 SNHLY and CDR2 FYNNEI. The V gene lost 5 bases and the J gene lost 2 bases, with 12 bases spanning the gap. The CDR3, as DNA: TGTGCCAGCAGTCCAACAGAGCCCAACTATGGCTACACCTTC. Residues: CASSPTEPNYGYTF.

CDR3 nucleotide sequence: TGCAGCGTTGAAGATCTTGAGGGGGTTGGGGCCAACGTCCTGACTTTC. Protein sequence: CSVEDLEGVGANVLTF. The chain carries TRBV29-1 and TRBJ2-6, with D possibly being TRBD1 (6 bases). The V gene's germline CDR1 is SQVTM and CDR2 ANQGSEA. Trimming took 0 bases from V and 3 from J, leaving 12 bases between them. This CDR3 comprises 16 residues.

The genes are TRBV10-3 and TRBJ1-5; possibly TRBD1 for D (5 bases). The V and J ends lost 3 bases and 6 bases respectively, with 12 bases between them. Germline-derived CDR1 and CDR2 are ENHRY and SYGVKD. The CDR3 sequence is 14 residues long. In DNA, the CDR3 is TGTGCCATCAGTGATCCATTAAGGGGTCAGCCCCAGCATTTT. Translating gives CAISDPLRGQPQHF.

In nucleotides, the CDR3 is TGTGCCAGCAGCTTCACCGTGGCGGGGTATGGCTACACCTTC. Its protein product is CASSFTVAGYGYTF. This chain uses TRBV11-2 with TRBJ1-2; unclear D gene. The V end lost 3 bases, the J end lost 5 bases, and 13 bases lay between the germline ends. Germline V CDR1 and CDR2: SGHAT, FQNNGV. The length of the CDR3 is 14 residues.

The J gene is TRBJ1-5, the V gene TRBV10-3, with a possible D match to TRBD1 (6 bases). V shed 2 bases and J shed 5 bases, with 10 bases lying between them. CDR1 is ENHRY and CDR2 is SYGVKD in the germline V gene. The CDR3 has 14 residues. CDR3 amino acids: CAISERNRDQPQHF. The CDR3 region has the DNA TGTGCCATCAGTGAGAGAAACAGGGATCAGCCCCAGCATTTT.

The CDR3 nucleotides read TGTGCCAGCAGCCTCCGACTAGCTGCCACCCTTACCTACGAGCAGTACTTC. Protein sequence: CASSLRLAATLTYEQYF. The J gene is TRBJ2-7, the V gene TRBV7-2; 7 bases align to TRBD2. CDR1 and CDR2 (germline): SGHTA, FQGNSA. The CDR3 spans 17 residues. V shed 5 bases, J shed 2 bases, and the junction held 15 bases outside the gene matches.

For the CDR3, the DNA is TGTGCCAGCAGCTTTTGGGGGAACACCGGGGAGCTGTTTTTT. Amino acid sequence: CASSFWGNTGELFF. The chain combines TRBV7-9 with TRBJ2-2; D unclear. CDR1 is SEHNR and CDR2 is FQNEAQ in the germline V gene (reference sequence). Trimming stripped 3 bases from V and 1 base from J, with 6 bases between. This CDR3 is 14 amino acids long.

This clone occurred once. The rearrangement joins TRBV3-1 (or the pseudogene TRBV3-2) to TRBJ1-2, with TRBD1 matching over 7 bases. The CDR3 sequence is 13 residues long. V shed 4 bases, J shed 8 bases, and the junction held 7 bases outside the gene matches. Germline-derived CDR1 and CDR2 are LGHDT and YNNKEL (reference sequence). In nucleotides, the CDR3 is TGTGCCAGCAGCCTCCAGGGGGATGGAGGCTACACCTTC. It encodes CASSLQGDGGYTF.

There are a few counts of this clone. The rearrangement links TRBV5-6 to TRBJ1-2, with D tentatively TRBD1 (5 bases). The germline CDR1 and CDR2 sequences are SGHDT and YYEEEE. The CDR3 sequence is 13 residues long. Trimming took 4 bases from V and 3 from J, leaving 10 bases between them. Here the CDR3 DNA reads TGTGCCAGCAGCCAATTGGGGGACTATGGCTACACCTTC. As protein: CASSQLGDYGYTF.

The chain is built from TRBV4-2 and TRBJ2-7, with TRBD1 matching over 9 bases. Unmatched junction bases numbered 13, after V lost 3 bases and J lost 7 bases. The CDR3 totals 16 residues. CDR1 and CDR2 from the germline V gene are LGHNA and YNFKEQ. The CDR3 DNA reads as TGTGCCAGCAGCCAGCCGCCGGGACAGGGTATTTGGGAGCAGTACTTC. It codes for CASSQPPGQGIWEQYF.

The V gene is TRBV6-1, the J gene TRBJ2-2, with D possibly matching TRBD1 (5 bases). The germline CDR1 and CDR2 sequences are MNHNS and SASEGT. The CDR3 spans 15 residues. The ends were cut back, 5 bases at V and 8 bases at J, with 18 bases in the middle. The CDR3 nucleotides read TGTGCCAGCAGTCTTACACCTCTGGGGCCGGGGGAGCTGTTTTTT. Translating gives CASSLTPLGPGELFF.

The count of this clone is one. The chain uses TRBV18 and TRBJ1-1; no definite D call. CDR3 length equals 14 residues. The V end lost 7 bases, the J end lost 1 base, and 13 bases lay between the germline ends. CDR1 is KGHSH and CDR2 is LQKENI in the germline V gene. The CDR3 DNA sequence: TGTGCCAGCTTCGACTCCAACGGGAACACTGAAGCTTTCTTT. This translates into CASFDSNGNTEAFF. Combining the CDR3 with reference TRBV18 and TRBJ1-1 gives the whole variable domain NAGVMQNPRHLVRRRGQEARLRCSPMKGHSHVYWYRQLPEEGLKFMVYLQKENIIDESGMPKERFSAEFPKEGPSILRIQQVVRGDSAAYFCASFDSNGNTEAFFGQGTRLTVV.

The V and J genes are TRBV20-1 and TRBJ2-7; D is tentatively TRBD1 or TRBD2 (5 bases each). Trimming removed 3 bases at V and 11 bases at J, with 14 bases between. The CDR3 consists of 11 residues. Germline V gene sequence: CDR1 DFQATT, CDR2 SNEGSKA (reference sequence). For the CDR3, the DNA is TGCAGTGCTAGGGCTGGGACCGTTAAGTACTTC. As protein: CSARAGTVKYF.

V is TRBV11-2 and J is TRBJ1-4, with D unclear. This CDR3 is 17 amino acids long. Trimming stripped 5 bases from V and 3 bases from J, with 19 bases between. The V gene's germline CDR1 is SGHAT and CDR2 FQNNGV. The CDR3 sequence is CASSPPLGSLANEKLFF. The CDR3 DNA reads TGTGCCAGCAGCCCCCCGTTGGGCTCTTTGGCTAATGAAAAACTGTTTTTT.

CDR3 in DNA: TGTGCCAGCAGCCCGGTGGGGGAGCGGGGGGGCGATACGCAGTATTTT. Amino acids: CASSPVGERGGDTQYF. The V call is TRBV4-2, the J call TRBJ2-3; 10 positions match TRBD2. Germline trimming cut 4 bases from V and 6 bases from J; bases unmatched to any gene: 10. Germline-derived CDR1 and CDR2 are LGHNA and YNFKEQ. This CDR3 contains 16 residues.

This clone was counted a single time. This chain uses TRBV18 with TRBJ1-1; D possibly corresponds to TRBD1 (6 bases). The germline CDR1 and CDR2 sequences are KGHSH and LQKENI. The ends were cut back, 2 bases at V and 7 bases at J, with 8 bases in the middle. This CDR3 is 12 amino acids long. The CDR3 DNA sequence: TGTGCCAGCTCACCAACAGGGCGTGAAGCTTTCTTT. It codes for CASSPTGREAFF. Based on the CDR3 plus reference TRBV18 and TRBJ1-1, the full variable domain is NAGVMQNPRHLVRRRGQEARLRCSPMKGHSHVYWYRQLPEEGLKFMVYLQKENIIDESGMPKERFSAEFPKEGPSILRIQQVVRGDSAAYFCASSPTGREAFFGQGTRLTVV.

A word on this clone: Different DNA sequences within this sample yield the same CDR3. The chain combines TRBV19 with TRBJ1-1, with D unresolved. CDR1 and CDR2 from the germline V gene are LNHDA and SQIVND (reference sequence). CDR3 length: 13 residues. The V gene lost 3 bases and the J gene lost 0 bases, with 5 bases spanning the gap. The DNA of the CDR3 is TGTGCCAGTAGTATCACAGTGAACACTGAAGCTTTCTTT. Protein sequence: CASSITVNTEAFF. The full variable domain, with the rest looked up from reference TRBV19 and TRBJ1-1, is DGGITQSPKYLFRKEGQNVTLSCEQNLNHDAMYWYRQDPGQGLRLIYYSQIVNDFQKGDIAEGYSVSREKKESFPLTVTSAQKNPTAFYLCASSITVNTEAFFGQGTRLTVV.

V gene TRBV18 combines with J gene TRBJ1-1, with unresolved D. Trimming shortened V by 1 base and J by 5 bases, and 11 bases separated the two germline ends. CDR1 and CDR2 (germline): KGHSH, LQKENI. The CDR3 length is 14 residues. In DNA, the CDR3 is TGTGCCAGCTCACCACAGGGTTACCGTACTGAAGCTTTCTTT. Protein sequence: CASSPQGYRTEAFF.

This clone has only a few counts. V gene TRBV18 combines with J gene TRBJ2-7; a possible D gene is TRBD1 (6 bases). In germline, CDR1 is KGHSH, CDR2 LQKENI. The CDR3 totals 16 residues. V was clipped by 3 bases and J by 0 bases, with 15 bases between them. Here the CDR3 reads CASSPNPGHSSYEQYF. CDR3 in DNA: TGTGCCAGCTCACCGAACCCGGGACACAGCTCCTACGAGCAGTACTTC.

The chain has TRBV19 and TRBJ1-2; D gene unclear. The V end was cut by 7 bases, the J end by 5 bases, with 14 bases between. Germline CDR1 and CDR2: LNHDA and SQIVND (reference sequence). The length of the CDR3 is 13 residues. The CDR3 loop reads CASMRTTAYGYTF. CDR3 nucleotides: TGTGCCAGTATGAGGACTACCGCTTATGGCTACACCTTC. The whole variable domain, remainder taken from reference TRBV19 and TRBJ1-2, is DGGITQSPKYLFRKEGQNVTLSCEQNLNHDAMYWYRQDPGQGLRLIYYSQIVNDFQKGDIAEGYSVSREKKESFPLTVTSAQKNPTAFYLCASMRTTAYGYTFGSGTRLTVV.